This T cell receptor (beta chain) was identified in a study of cytomegalovirus exposure and HLA in healthy donors. 13 Jbeta primers and 60 Vbeta primers were used for the PCR. Sequencing was performed with immunoSEQ multiplex PCR; in TCRdb, only in-frame clones are kept and a portion is missing. The table shows about 190,000 clones, with about 76% occurring only once. Trimming stripped 7 bases from V and 5 bases from J, with 11 bases between. The CDR3 totals 12 residues. Germline loops: CDR1 MGHDK, CDR2 SYGVNS. The source of this sequence is a woman aged 45-65 years in good health and CMV-seronegative. The sample was PBMCs. V gene TRBV25-1 combines with J gene TRBJ1-1; D not certain. CDR3 nucleotide sequence: TGTGCCAGCAAAGCCCCCTTTACTGAAGCTTTCTTT. It translates to CASKAPFTEAFF.